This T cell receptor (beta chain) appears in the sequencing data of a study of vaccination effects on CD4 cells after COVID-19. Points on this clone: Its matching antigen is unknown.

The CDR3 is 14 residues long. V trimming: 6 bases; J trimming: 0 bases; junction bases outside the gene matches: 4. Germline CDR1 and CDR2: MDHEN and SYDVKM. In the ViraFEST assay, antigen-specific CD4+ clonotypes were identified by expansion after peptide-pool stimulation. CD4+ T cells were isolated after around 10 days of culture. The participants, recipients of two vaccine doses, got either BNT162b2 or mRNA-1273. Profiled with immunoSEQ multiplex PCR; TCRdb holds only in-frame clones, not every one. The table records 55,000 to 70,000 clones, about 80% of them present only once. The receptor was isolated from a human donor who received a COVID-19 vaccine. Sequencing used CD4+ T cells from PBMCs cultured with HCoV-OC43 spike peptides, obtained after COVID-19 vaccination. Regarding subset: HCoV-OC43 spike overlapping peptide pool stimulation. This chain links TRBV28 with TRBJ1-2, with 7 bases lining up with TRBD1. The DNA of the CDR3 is TGTGCCAGCAGCCCAGGGGGGCCTAACTATGGCTACACCTTC. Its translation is CASSPGGPNYGYTF.